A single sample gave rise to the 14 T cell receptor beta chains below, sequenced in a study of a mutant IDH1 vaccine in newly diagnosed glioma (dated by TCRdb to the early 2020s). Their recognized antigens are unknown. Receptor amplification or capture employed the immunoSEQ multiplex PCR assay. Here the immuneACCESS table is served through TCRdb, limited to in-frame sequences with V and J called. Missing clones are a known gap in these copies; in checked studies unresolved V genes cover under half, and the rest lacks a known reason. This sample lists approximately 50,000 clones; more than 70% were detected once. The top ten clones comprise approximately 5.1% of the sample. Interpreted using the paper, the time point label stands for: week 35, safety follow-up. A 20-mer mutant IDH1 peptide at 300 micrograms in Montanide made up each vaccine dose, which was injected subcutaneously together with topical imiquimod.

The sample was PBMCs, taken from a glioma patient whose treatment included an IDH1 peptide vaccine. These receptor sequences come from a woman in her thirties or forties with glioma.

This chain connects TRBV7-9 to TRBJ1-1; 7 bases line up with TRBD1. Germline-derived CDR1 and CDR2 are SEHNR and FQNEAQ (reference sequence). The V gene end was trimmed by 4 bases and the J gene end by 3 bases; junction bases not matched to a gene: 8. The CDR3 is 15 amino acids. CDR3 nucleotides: TGTGCCAGCAGCTCTTACAGGGGCGCGGACACTGAAGCTTTCTTT. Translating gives CASSSYRGADTEAFF. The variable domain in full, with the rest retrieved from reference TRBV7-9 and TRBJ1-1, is DTGVSQNPRHKITKRGQNVTFRCDPISEHNRLYWYRQTLGQGPEFLTYFQNEAQLEKSRLLSDRFSAERPKGSFSTLEIQRTEQGDSAMYLCASSSYRGADTEAFFGQGTRLTVV.

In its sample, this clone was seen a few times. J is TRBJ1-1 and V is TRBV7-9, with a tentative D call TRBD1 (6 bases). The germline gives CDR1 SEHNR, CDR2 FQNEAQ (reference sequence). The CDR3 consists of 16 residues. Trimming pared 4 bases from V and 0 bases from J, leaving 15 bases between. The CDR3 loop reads CASSYGQLLMNTEAFF. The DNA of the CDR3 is TGTGCCAGCAGCTACGGACAGTTACTCATGAACACTGAAGCTTTCTTT.

CDR3 sequence: CASSPRGDHEQYF. CDR3 in DNA: TGCGCCAGCAGCCCCAGGGGGGACCACGAGCAGTACTTC. V usage is TRBV23-1 and J usage is TRBJ2-7; possible D gene TRBD1, 7 bases. TRBV23-1 counts as an open reading frame of uncertain function. The CDR3 has 13 amino acids. With 6 bases removed from V and 5 bases from J, the gap between germline ends came to 14 bases.

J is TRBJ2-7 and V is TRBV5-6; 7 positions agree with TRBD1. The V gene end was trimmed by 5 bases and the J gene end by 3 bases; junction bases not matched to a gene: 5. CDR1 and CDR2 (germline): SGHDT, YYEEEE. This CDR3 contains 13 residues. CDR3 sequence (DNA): TGTGCCAGCAGTCGGGGACAGCTCTACGAGCAGTACTTC. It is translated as CASSRGQLYEQYF.

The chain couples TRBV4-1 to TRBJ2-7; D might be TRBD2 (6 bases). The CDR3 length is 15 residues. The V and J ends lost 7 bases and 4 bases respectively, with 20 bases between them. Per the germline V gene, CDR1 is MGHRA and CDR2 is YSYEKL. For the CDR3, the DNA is TGCGCCAGCAAAAGACGACTAGTTGGGAAATACGAGCAGTACTTC. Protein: CASKRRLVGKYEQYF.

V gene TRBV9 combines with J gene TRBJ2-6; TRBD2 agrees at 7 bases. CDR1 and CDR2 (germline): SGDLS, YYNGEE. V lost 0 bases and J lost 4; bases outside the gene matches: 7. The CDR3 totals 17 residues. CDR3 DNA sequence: TGTGCCAGCAGCGTAGATGGGGGGGTGGAGGGGGCCAACGTCCTGACTTTC. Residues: CASSVDGGVEGANVLTF.

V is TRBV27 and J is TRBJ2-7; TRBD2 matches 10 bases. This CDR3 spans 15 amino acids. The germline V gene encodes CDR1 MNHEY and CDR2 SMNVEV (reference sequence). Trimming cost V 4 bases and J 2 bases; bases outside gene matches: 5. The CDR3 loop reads CASSSWLAGAYEQYF. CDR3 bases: TGTGCCAGCAGTTCGTGGCTAGCGGGGGCCTACGAGCAGTACTTC.

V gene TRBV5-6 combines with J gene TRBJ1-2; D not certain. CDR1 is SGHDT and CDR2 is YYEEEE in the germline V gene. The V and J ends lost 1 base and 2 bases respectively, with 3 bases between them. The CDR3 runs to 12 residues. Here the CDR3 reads CASSLSNYGYTF. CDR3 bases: TGTGCCAGCAGCTTGTCAAACTATGGCTACACCTTC.

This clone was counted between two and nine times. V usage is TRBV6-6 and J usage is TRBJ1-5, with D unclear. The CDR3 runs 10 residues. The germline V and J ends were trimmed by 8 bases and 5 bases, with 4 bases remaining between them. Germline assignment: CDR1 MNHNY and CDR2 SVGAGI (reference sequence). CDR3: CASRDQPQHF. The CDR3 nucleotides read TGTGCCAGCCGGGATCAGCCCCAGCATTTT.

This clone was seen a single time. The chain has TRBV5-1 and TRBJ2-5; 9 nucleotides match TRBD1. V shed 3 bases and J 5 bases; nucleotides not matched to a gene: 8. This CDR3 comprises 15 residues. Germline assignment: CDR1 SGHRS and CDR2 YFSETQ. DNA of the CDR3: TGCGCCAGCAGCTCACGGGGACAGGGCGCGGAGACCCAGTACTTC. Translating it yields CASSSRGQGAETQYF.

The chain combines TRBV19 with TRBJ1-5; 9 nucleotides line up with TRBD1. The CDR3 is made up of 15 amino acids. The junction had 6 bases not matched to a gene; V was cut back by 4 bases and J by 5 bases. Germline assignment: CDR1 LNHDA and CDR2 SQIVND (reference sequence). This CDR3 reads CASSNGQGRDQPQHF. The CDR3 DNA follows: TGTGCCAGTAGTAATGGACAGGGGCGGGATCAGCCCCAGCATTTT.

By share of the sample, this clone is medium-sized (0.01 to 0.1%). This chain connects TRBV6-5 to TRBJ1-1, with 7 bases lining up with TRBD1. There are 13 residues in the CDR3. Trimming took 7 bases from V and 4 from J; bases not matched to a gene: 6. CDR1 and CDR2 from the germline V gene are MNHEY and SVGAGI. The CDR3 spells CASNKQGSTEAFF. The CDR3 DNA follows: TGTGCCAGCAATAAACAGGGGAGCACTGAAGCTTTCTTT.

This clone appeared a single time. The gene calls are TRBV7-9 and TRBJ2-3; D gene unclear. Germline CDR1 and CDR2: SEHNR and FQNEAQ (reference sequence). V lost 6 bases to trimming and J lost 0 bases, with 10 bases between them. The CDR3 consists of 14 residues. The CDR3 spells CASSPLGSTDTQYF. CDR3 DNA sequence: TGTGCCAGCAGTCCCCTAGGGAGCACAGATACGCAGTATTTT. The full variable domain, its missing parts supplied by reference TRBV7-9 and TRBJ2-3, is DTGVSQNPRHKITKRGQNVTFRCDPISEHNRLYWYRQTLGQGPEFLTYFQNEAQLEKSRLLSDRFSAERPKGSFSTLEIQRTEQGDSAMYLCASSPLGSTDTQYFGPGTRLTVL.

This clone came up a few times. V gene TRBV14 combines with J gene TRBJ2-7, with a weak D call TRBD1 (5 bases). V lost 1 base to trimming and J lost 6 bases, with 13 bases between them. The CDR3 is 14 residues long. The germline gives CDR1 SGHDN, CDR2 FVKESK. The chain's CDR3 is CASSQVTVVGEQYF. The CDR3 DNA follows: TGTGCCAGCAGCCAAGTGACAGTCGTGGGCGAGCAGTACTTC.